This T cell receptor beta chain was identified during a study of T cell changes during pregnancy in multiple sclerosis. Germline V gives CDR1 SGHAT, CDR2 FQNNGV. Losses at the gene ends were 5 bases for V and 1 base for J; bases not matched to a gene: 6. This CDR3 has 15 residues. The protocol was immunoSEQ multiplex PCR, while the TCRdb copy is restricted to in-frame clones and leaves out a portion. The data show tens of thousands of clones, more than 75% seen once. The chain couples TRBV11-2 to TRBJ2-7, with 9 nucleotides matching TRBD1. The TCR originated in a female donor with multiple sclerosis, enrolled in a pregnancy study. This specimen was CD4+ T cells from peripheral blood mononuclear cells, taken in the first trimester of pregnancy. The CDR3 region is CASSPPGQGSYEQYF. CDR3 nucleotide sequence: TGTGCCAGCAGCCCGCCGGGACAGGGATCCTACGAGCAGTACTTC. Full variable domain (rest looked up from reference TRBV11-2 and TRBJ2-7): EAGVAQSPRYKIIEKRQSVAFWCNPISGHATLYWYQQILGQGPKLLIQFQNNGVVDDSQLPKDRFSAERLKGVDSTLKIQPAKLEDSAVYLCASSPPGQGSYEQYFGPGTRLTVT.